These T cell receptor beta chains were read from a single sample in a study of a mutant IDH1 vaccine in newly diagnosed glioma. The antigens of these receptors remain unknown. Only in-frame clones appear in the TCRdb table, and some are missing; sequencing was by immunoSEQ multiplex PCR. The sample lists around 36,000 clones, approximately 89% occurring once. The sequences come from PBMCs, collected from a glioma patient whose treatment included an IDH1 peptide vaccine. The receptors shown here come from a man between 45 and 60 years old with glioma. CDR3s include the opening cysteine and the closing phenylalanine or tryptophan.

V | CDR3
TRBV2 | CASSETSDPGGNEQFF
TRBV6-4 | CASSDSDSSGANVLTF
TRBV29-1 | CSVDSGSGAGNTIYF
TRBV19 | CASSIGTGAYEQYF
TRBV5-1 | CASSISRGGSGNTIYF
TRBV27 | CASKTDSLGNYGYTF
TRBV7-9 | CASSTNPTISGNTIYF
TRBV6-1 | CASSRTRSSYEQYF
TRBV9 | CASSVDEGTGGFSSYNEQFF
TRBV2 | CASSDLGEQYF
TRBV28 | CASSSPGQGAQPQHF
TRBV7-9 | CASSAGLAGAQETQYF
TRBV19 | CASSGTGYLNEKLFF
TRBV30 | CAWRVPSGNQPQHF
TRBV7-9 | CASSLDNNYGYTF
TRBV11-2 | CASSASSGISYEQYF
TRBV12-2 | CASRLANRVLQETQYF
TRBV6-1 | CASSETGSQPQHF
TRBV7-9 | CASSRTAANYGYTF
TRBV5-1 | CASSSVPGLASETQYF
TRBV7-9 | CASSLGSFSGSGENIQYF
TRBV30 | CAWRGQGRGQPQHF
TRBV7-7 | CASGPGPTNTGELFF
TRBV29-1 | CSVLAPRQRGYTF
TRBV15 | CATSRSSRGRGQPQHF
TRBV30 | CAWSFGVGEKLFF
TRBV5-8 | CASSLWNADTQYF
TRBV7-2 | CASSPGRTSGVDQYF